These T cell receptor beta chains were read from a single sample in a study of blood T cell repertoires in COVID-19. Profiling relied on immunoSEQ multiplex PCR, and the TCRdb table lists in-frame clones only, not all of them. The top ten clones hold about 6.9% of a sample with some 200,000 clones, just under 85% of them seen once. Sequenced: peripheral blood. The receptor source for this set is a human donor with acute or convalescent COVID-19. The donor label of this sample is uncertain. The CDR3 runs from the conserved cysteine through the conserved F or W. A D gene is named only where the DNA matches it firmly.

J gene,D gene,V gene,CDR3 protein
TRBJ2-7,TRBD2,TRBV5-8,CASSLLGLAGVEQYF
TRBJ1-5,.,TRBV19,CASDTGTPSNQPQHF
TRBJ1-2,.,TRBV11-1,CASSPGVVYGYTF
TRBJ2-3,.,TRBV5-1,CASSPAGDTQYF
TRBJ2-1,TRBD2,TRBV7-8,CASSKLATRRKGYNEQFF
TRBJ1-1,.,TRBV19,CASTAFLNTEAFF
TRBJ2-3,TRBD2,TRBV27,CASSLSGLDTDTQYF
TRBJ1-5,TRBD1,TRBV6-2/TRBV6-3,CASSWDRGDQPQHF
TRBJ1-5,.,TRBV28,CASRLAGESNQPQHF
TRBJ2-2,.,TRBV5-1,CASSLVFGAGFPGELFF
TRBJ2-1,.,TRBV12-3/TRBV12-4,CASSNREYNEQFF
TRBJ2-7,TRBD1,TRBV7-2,CASSLGTGAAYEQYF
TRBJ1-5,.,TRBV6-6,CASSPGGVISNQPQHF
TRBJ1-1,.,TRBV28,CASSLTGKGTEAFF
TRBJ1-2,TRBD1,TRBV10-3,CAISDRGLGGYTF
TRBJ1-2,.,TRBV4-1,CASSQGTANYGYTF
TRBJ1-6,TRBD1,TRBV11-2,CASSLATGANSPLHF
TRBJ2-1,TRBD2,TRBV4-1,CASSQDSGRRVNEQFF